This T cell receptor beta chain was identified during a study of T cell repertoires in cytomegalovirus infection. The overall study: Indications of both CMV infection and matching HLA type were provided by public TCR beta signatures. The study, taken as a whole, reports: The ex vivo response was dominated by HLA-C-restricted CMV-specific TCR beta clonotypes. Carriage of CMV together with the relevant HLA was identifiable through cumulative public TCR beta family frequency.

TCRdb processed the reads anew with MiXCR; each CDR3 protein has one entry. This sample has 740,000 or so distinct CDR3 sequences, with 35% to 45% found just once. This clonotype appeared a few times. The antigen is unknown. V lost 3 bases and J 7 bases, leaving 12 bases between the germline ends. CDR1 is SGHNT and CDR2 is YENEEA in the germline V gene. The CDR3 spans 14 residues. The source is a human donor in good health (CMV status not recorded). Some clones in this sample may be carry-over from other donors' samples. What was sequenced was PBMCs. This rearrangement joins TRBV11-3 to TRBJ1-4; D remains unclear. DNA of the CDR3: TGTGCCAGCAGCTTCCTAAATTGGGGTGAAAAACTGTTTTTT. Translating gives CASSFLNWGEKLFF.